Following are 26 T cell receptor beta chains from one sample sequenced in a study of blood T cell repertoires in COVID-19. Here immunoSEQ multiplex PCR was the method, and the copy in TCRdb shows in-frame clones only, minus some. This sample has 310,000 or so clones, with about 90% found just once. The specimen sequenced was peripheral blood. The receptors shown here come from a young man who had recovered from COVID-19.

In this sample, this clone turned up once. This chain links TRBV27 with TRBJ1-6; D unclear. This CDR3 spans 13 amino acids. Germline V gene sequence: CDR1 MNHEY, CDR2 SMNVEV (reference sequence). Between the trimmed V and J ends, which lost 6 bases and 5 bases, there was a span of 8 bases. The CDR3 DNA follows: TGTGCCAGCAGAGTGAGGGATAATTCACCCCTCCACTTT. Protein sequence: CASRVRDNSPLHF.

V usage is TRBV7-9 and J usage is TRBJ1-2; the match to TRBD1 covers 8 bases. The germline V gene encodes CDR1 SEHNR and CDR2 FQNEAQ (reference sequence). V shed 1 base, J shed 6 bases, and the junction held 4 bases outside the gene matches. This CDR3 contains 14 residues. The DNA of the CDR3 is TGTGCCAGCAGCTTAGAGGCAGGGGGCAATGGCTACACCTTC. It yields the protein CASSLEAGGNGYTF.

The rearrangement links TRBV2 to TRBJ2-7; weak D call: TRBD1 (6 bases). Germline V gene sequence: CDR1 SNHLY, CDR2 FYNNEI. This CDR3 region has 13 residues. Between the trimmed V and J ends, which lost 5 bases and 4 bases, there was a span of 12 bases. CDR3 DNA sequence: TGTGCCAGCAGTACAGGGATAGTTTACGAGCAGTACTTC. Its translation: CASSTGIVYEQYF.

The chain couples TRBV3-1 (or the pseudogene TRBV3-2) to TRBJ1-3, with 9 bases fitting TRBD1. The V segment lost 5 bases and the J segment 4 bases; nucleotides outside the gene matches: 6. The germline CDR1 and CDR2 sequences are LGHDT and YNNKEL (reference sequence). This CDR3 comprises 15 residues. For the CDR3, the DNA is TGTGCCAGCAGCTCCCGGGACAGGGTAGGAAACACCATATATTTT. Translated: CASSSRDRVGNTIYF.

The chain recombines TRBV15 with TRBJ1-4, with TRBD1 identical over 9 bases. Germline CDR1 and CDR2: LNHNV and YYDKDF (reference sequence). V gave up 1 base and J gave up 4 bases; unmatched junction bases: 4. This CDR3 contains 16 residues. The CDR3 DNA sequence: TGTGCCACCAGCAGAGCTCTGGACAGGGGTAATGAAAAACTGTTTTTT. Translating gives CATSRALDRGNEKLFF.

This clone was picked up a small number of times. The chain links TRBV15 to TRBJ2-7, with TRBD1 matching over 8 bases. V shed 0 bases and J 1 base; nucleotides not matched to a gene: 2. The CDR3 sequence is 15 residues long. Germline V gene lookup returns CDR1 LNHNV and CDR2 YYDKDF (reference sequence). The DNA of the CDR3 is TGTGCCACCAGCAGAGATAGGGACAGGTCCTACGAGCAGTACTTC. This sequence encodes CATSRDRDRSYEQYF.

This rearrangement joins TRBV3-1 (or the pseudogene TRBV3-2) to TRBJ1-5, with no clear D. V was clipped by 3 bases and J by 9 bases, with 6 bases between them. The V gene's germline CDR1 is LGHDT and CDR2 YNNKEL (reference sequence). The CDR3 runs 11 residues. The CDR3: CASSQRPPQHF. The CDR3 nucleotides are TGTGCCAGCAGCCAGCGGCCGCCCCAGCATTTT.

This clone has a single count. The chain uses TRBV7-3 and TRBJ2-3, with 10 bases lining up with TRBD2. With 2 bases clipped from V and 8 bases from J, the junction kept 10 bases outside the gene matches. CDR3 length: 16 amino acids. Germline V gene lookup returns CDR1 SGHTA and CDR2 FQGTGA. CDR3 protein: CASSLDTSGDSATQYF. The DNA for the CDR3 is TGTGCCAGCAGCTTAGACACTAGCGGGGACAGTGCTACGCAGTATTTT.

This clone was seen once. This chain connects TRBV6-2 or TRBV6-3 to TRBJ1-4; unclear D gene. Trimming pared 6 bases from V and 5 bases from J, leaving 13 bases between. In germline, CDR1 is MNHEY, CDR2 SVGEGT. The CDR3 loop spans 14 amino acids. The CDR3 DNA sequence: TGTGCCAGCAGCCCCGGGTTGCTGAATGAAAAACTGTTTTTT. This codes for CASSPGLLNEKLFF.

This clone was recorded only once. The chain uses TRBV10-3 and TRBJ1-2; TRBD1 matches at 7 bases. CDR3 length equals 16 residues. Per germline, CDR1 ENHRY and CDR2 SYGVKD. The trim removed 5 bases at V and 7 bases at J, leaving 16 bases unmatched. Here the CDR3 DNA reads TGTGCCATCAGTCCTGAAGTGGGGACAGCCGGGGGTGGCTACACCTTC. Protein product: CAISPEVGTAGGGYTF.

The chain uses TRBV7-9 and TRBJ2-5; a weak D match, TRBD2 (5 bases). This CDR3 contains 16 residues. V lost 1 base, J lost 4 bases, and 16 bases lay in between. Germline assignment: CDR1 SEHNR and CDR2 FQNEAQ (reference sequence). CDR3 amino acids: CASSLVGVLGAETQYF. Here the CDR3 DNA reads TGTGCCAGCAGCTTAGTTGGGGTACTGGGAGCAGAGACCCAGTACTTC.

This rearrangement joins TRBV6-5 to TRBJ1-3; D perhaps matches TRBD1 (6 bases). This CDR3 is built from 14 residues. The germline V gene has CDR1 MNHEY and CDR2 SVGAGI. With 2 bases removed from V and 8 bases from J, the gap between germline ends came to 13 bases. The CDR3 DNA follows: TGTGCCAGCAGTTACGGACGGGGGGCTGACACCATATATTTT. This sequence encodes CASSYGRGADTIYF.

In nucleotides, the CDR3 is TGCAGCGCGACAGTAGCGGGAGGGCCAGATACGCAGTATTTT. Protein: CSATVAGGPDTQYF. The chain recombines TRBV29-1 with TRBJ2-3, with TRBD2 matching 11 bases. CDR3 length: 14 residues. Germline V gene lookup returns CDR1 SQVTM and CDR2 ANQGSEA. With 7 bases clipped from V and 4 bases from J, the junction kept 7 bases outside the gene matches.

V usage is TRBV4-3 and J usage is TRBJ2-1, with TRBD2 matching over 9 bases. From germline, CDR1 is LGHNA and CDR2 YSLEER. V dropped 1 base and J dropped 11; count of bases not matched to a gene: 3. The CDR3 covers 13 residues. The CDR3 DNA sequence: TGCGCCAGCAGCCAAGGGGCGGGGGGGCAGCAGTTCTTC. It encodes CASSQGAGGQQFF.

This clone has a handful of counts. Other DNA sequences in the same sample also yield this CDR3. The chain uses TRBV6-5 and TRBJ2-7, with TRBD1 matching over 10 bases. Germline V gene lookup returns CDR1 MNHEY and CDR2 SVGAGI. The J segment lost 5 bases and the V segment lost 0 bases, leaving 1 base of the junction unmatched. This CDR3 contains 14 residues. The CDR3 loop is CASSYSGTGDEQYF. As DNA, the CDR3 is TGTGCCAGCAGTTACTCTGGGACAGGGGACGAGCAGTACTTC.

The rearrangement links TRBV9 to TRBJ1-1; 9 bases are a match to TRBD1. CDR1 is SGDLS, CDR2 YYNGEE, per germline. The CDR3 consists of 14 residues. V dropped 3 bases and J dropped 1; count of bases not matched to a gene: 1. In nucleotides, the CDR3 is TGTGCCAGCAGCGGGACAGGGGAGAACACTGAAGCTTTCTTT. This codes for CASSGTGENTEAFF.

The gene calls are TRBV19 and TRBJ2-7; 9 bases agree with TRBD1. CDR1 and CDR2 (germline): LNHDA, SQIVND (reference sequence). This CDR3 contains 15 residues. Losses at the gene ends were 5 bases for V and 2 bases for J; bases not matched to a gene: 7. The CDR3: CASSQGTGPTYEQYF. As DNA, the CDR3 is TGTGCCAGTAGTCAAGGGACAGGGCCTACCTACGAGCAGTACTTC.

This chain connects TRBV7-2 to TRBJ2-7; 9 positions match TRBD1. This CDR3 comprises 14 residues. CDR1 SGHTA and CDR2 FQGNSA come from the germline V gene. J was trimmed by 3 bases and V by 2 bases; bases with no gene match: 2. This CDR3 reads CASSLLGQGYEQYF. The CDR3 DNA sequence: TGTGCCAGCAGCTTATTGGGACAGGGCTACGAGCAGTACTTC.

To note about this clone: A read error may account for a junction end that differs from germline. CDR3 sequence reads: CASSFRGNAEAFF. In DNA, the CDR3 is TGTGCCAGCAGTTTCCGCGGGAACGCTGAAGCTTTCTTT. This chain uses TRBV6-5 with TRBJ1-1; D is unclear. Germline V gives CDR1 MNHEY, CDR2 SVGAGI. The CDR3 runs to 13 residues.

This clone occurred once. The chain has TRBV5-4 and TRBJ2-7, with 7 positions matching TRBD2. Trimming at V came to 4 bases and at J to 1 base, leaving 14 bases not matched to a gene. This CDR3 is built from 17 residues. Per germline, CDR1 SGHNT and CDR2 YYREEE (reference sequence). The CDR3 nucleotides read TGTGCCAGCAGCCCCTACGGGGGGACTTTCAGTTCCTACGAGCAGTACTTC. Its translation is CASSPYGGTFSSYEQYF. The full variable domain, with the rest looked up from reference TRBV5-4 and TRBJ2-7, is ETGVTQSPTHLIKTRGQQVTLRCSSQSGHNTVSWYQQALGQGPQFIFQYYREEENGRGNFPPRFSGLQFPNYSSELNVNALELDDSALYLCASSPYGGTFSSYEQYFGPGTRLTVT.

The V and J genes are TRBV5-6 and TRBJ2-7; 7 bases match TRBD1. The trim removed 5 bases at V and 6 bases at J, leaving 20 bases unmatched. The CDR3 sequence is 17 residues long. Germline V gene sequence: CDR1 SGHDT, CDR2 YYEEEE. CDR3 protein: CASSGGVKGQIYGEQYF. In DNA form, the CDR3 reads TGTGCCAGCAGTGGGGGAGTCAAGGGACAGATTTATGGCGAGCAGTACTTC.

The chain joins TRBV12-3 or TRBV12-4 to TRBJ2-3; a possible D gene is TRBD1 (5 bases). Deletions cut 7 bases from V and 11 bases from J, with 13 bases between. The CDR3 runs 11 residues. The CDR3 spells CASTLEGEQYF. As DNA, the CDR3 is TGTGCCAGCACCTTGGAAGGGGAGCAGTATTTT.

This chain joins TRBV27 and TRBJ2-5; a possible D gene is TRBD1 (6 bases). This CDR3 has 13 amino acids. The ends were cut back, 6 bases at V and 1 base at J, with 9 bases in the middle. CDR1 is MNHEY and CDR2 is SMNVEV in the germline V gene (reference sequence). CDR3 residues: CASSPDSQETQYF. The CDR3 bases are TGTGCCAGCAGCCCGGACAGCCAAGAGACCCAGTACTTC.

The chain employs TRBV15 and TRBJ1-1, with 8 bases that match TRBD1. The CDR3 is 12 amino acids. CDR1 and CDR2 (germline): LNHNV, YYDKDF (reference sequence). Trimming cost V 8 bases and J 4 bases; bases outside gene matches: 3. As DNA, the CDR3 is TGTGCCACCGGACAGGGAAGCACTGAAGCTTTCTTT. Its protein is CATGQGSTEAFF. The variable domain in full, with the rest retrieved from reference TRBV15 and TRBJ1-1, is DAMVIQNPRYQVTQFGKPVTLSCSQTLNHNVMYWYQQKSSQAPKLLFHYYDKDFNNEADTPDNFQSRRPNTSFCFLDIRSPGLGDTAMYLCATGQGSTEAFFGQGTRLTVV.

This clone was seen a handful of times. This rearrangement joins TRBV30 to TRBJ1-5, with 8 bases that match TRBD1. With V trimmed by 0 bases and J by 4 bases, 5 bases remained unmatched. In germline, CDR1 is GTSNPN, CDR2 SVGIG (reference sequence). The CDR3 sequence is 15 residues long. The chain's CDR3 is CAWSVQDRENQPQHF. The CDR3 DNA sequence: TGTGCCTGGAGTGTACAGGACAGGGAGAATCAGCCCCAGCATTTT.

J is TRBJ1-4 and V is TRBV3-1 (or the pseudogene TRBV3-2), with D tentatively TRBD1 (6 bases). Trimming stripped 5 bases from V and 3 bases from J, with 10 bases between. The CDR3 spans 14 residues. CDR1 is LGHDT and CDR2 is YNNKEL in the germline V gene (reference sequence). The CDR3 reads CASSSTGSNEKLFF. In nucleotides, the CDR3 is TGTGCCAGCAGCTCGACAGGCTCTAATGAAAAACTGTTTTTT.